The present entry profiles one TCR beta chain with its context. Its antigen is not known. This CDR3 is 19 amino acids long. Germline CDR1 and CDR2: SNHLY and FYNNEI. The V gene end was trimmed by 4 bases and the J gene end by 0 bases; junction bases not matched to a gene: 12. The data derive from a study of T cells in Graves' hyperthyroidism and ophthalmopathy. Study-level findings and limits: Researchers found most expanded thyroid clonotypes above 0.001 in blood as well.

Amplification yielded TCR beta CDR3 regions, with RNA transcripts as the source. HTBI primers were the set used in a first-round RT-PCR of the TCR CDR3. TCRdb recomputed calls from the multiplex PCR reads with MiXCR, one row per CDR3 protein. The sample gives about 660,000 distinct CDR3 sequences, approximately 42% of which show up once; more than 7% is in the top ten. The specimen was peripheral blood or thyroid tissue (not recorded which). The V and J genes are TRBV2 and TRBJ2-6; 7 bases match TRBD1. The sequence came from an adult man with Graves' disease, either hyperthyroidism or ophthalmopathy (not recorded which). Here the CDR3 reads CASSADRWMMSSGANVLTF. CDR3 DNA: TGTGCCAGCAGTGCGGACAGGTGGATGATGAGCTCTGGGGCCAACGTCCTGACTTTC. Based on the CDR3 plus reference TRBV2 and TRBJ2-6, the full variable domain is EPEVTQTPSHQVTQMGQEVILRCVPISNHLYFYWYRQILGQKVEFLVSFYNNEISEKSEIFDDQFSVERPDGSNFTLKIRSTKLEDSAMYFCASSADRWMMSSGANVLTFGAGSRLTVL.